Below, 30 T cell receptor beta chains from the same sample are listed, as sequenced in a study of CD8+ T cells in alopecia areata. It was cDNA, reverse transcribed from extracted RNA, that served as the sequencing template. The data were produced by immunoSEQ multiplex PCR, yet TCRdb's version contains in-frame clones alone and is incomplete. The sample has under 200,000 clones, approximately 65% seen once. Treatment of the sample: oral pan-JAK inhibitor, 5-10 mg twice daily. This material consisted of CD4+ T cells sorted from blood, taken at week 4, from a patient treated with tofacitinib. These receptors originate from a human donor with alopecia areata.

By share of the sample, this clone is medium-sized (0.01 to 0.1%). CDR3 loop: CASARKRGDNEQFF. In DNA form, the CDR3 reads TGTGCCAGCGCTAGGAAGCGGGGGGACAATGAGCAGTTCTTC. The V and J genes are TRBV27 and TRBJ2-1; TRBD2 matches 9 bases. The V gene's germline CDR1 is MNHEY and CDR2 SMNVEV (reference sequence). Losses at the gene ends were 8 bases for V and 5 bases for J; bases not matched to a gene: 7. The CDR3 has 14 residues.

This clone was seen only a few times. The rearrangement links TRBV5-1 to TRBJ2-7; D not resolved. Per the germline V gene, CDR1 is SGHRS and CDR2 is YFSETQ. This CDR3 is 13 amino acids long. The germline V and J ends were trimmed by 2 bases and 1 base, with 7 bases remaining between them. The CDR3 nucleotides are TGCGCCAGCAGCTTTACCCCATCCTACGAGCAGTACTTC. This codes for CASSFTPSYEQYF.

This clone showed up just once. The gene calls are TRBV5-4 and TRBJ2-1; D might be TRBD1 (6 bases). Germline V gene sequence: CDR1 SGHNT, CDR2 YYREEE (reference sequence). The CDR3 length is 15 residues. Trimming cost V 2 bases and J 6 bases, with 15 bases left between them. The CDR3 spells CASSFKQGDTNEQFF. For the CDR3, the DNA is TGTGCCAGCAGCTTCAAACAGGGAGACACCAATGAGCAGTTCTTC.

This sequence joins TRBV30 and TRBJ1-5, with 9 bases aligning to TRBD1. The CDR3 is made up of 15 amino acids. Trimming at V came to 2 bases and at J to 7 bases, leaving 9 bases not matched to a gene. Germline V CDR1 and CDR2: GTSNPN, SVGIG (reference sequence). DNA for the CDR3: TGTGCCTGGAGTCGAGGGGACAGGGCGGGGCAGCCCCAGCATTTT. It specifies CAWSRGDRAGQPQHF. Full variable domain (remainder filled in from reference TRBV30 and TRBJ1-5): SQTIHQWPATLVQPVGSPLSLECTVEGTSNPNLYWYRQAAGRGLQLLFYSVGIGQISSEVPQNLSASRPQDRQFILSSKKLLLSDSGFYLCAWSRGDRAGQPQHFGDGTRLSIL.

The CDR3 protein is CATSRPGGYNYGYTF. Written as DNA, the CDR3 is TGTGCCACCAGCAGACCAGGGGGCTACAACTATGGCTACACCTTC. The chain combines TRBV15 with TRBJ1-2; 8 bases line up with TRBD1. The CDR3 is made up of 15 amino acids. In germline, CDR1 is LNHNV, CDR2 YYDKDF (reference sequence). The V gene end was trimmed by 2 bases and the J gene end by 2 bases; junction bases not matched to a gene: 4.

This clone came up a few times. The CDR3, as DNA: TGCAGCGTTGGGGGACAGACACCCGAGACCCAGTACTTC. Protein: CSVGGQTPETQYF. The chain employs TRBV29-1 and TRBJ2-5; TRBD1 agrees at 7 bases. V was pared by 4 bases and J by 5 bases, with 7 bases of the junction left unmatched. The CDR3 totals 13 residues. CDR1 and CDR2 (germline): SQVTM, ANQGSEA. The variable domain in full, completed from reference TRBV29-1 and TRBJ2-5, reads SAVISQKPSRDICQRGTSLTIQCQVDSQVTMMFWYRQQPGQSLTLIATANQGSEATYESGFVIDKFPISRPNLTFSTLTVSNMSPEDSSIYLCSVGGQTPETQYFGPGTRLLVL.

The chain joins TRBV2 to TRBJ2-2; perhaps D is TRBD1 or TRBD2 (5 bases each). Germline-derived CDR1 and CDR2 are SNHLY and FYNNEI. Trimming took 7 bases from V and 2 from J, leaving 14 bases between them. The CDR3 contains 15 residues. CDR3 sequence (DNA): TGTGCCAGCACTCCCGGGACCGATAACACCGGGGAGCTGTTTTTT. Its translation: CASTPGTDNTGELFF.

The V call is TRBV29-1, the J call TRBJ1-5; D gene uncertain. CDR1 is SQVTM and CDR2 is ANQGSEA in the germline V gene. This CDR3 comprises 13 residues. The V and J ends lost 7 bases and 5 bases respectively, with 15 bases between them. In DNA, the CDR3 is TGCAGCGCCCAGGCCTCCGCTGATCAGCCCCAGCATTTT. Residues: CSAQASADQPQHF.

This chain joins TRBV29-1 and TRBJ2-3, with D perhaps TRBD1 (6 bases). The V end lost 1 base, the J end lost 7 bases, and 15 bases lay between the germline ends. The CDR3 is 14 residues long. In germline, CDR1 is SQVTM, CDR2 ANQGSEA. The CDR3 DNA is TGCAGCGTTGAAGTGGGAATACAGGGATATACGCAGTATTTT. Translated, it gives CSVEVGIQGYTQYF.

The chain has TRBV2 and TRBJ2-6; D is undetermined. Per the germline V gene, CDR1 is SNHLY and CDR2 is FYNNEI. Trimming took 7 bases from V and 2 from J, leaving 12 bases between them. The CDR3 contains 15 residues. DNA of the CDR3: TGTGCCAGCACGAATCAGGTAGCTGGGGCCAACGTCCTGACTTTC. It codes for CASTNQVAGANVLTF.

This clone was seen only a few times. V is TRBV29-1 and J is TRBJ2-1; D ambiguous. CDR1 and CDR2 (germline): SQVTM, ANQGSEA. The CDR3 sequence is 12 residues long. The ends were cut back, 2 bases at V and 5 bases at J, with 7 bases in the middle. The CDR3 reads CSVERTNNEQFF. CDR3 DNA: TGCAGCGTTGAAAGGACGAACAATGAGCAGTTCTTC.

The chain is built from TRBV5-1 and TRBJ2-5; 10 bases are a match to TRBD1. V gave up 0 bases and J gave up 3 bases; unmatched junction bases: 5. Germline CDR1 reads SGHRS; CDR2 reads YFSETQ. The CDR3 runs to 16 residues. As DNA, the CDR3 is TGCGCCAGCAGCTTGGCTCCCGGGACAGGGGAAGAGACCCAGTACTTC. It is translated as CASSLAPGTGEETQYF. Complete variable domain (other parts from reference TRBV5-1 and TRBJ2-5): KAGVTQTPRYLIKTRGQQVTLSCSPISGHRSVSWYQQTPGQGLQFLFEYFSETQRNKGNFPGRFSGRQFSNSRSEMNVSTLELGDSALYLCASSLAPGTGEETQYFGPGTRLLVL.

This chain joins TRBV6-1 and TRBJ2-1; 8 nucleotides align to TRBD2. The J segment lost 0 bases and the V segment lost 2 bases, leaving 6 bases of the junction unmatched. CDR1 and CDR2 (germline): MNHNS, SASEGT. The CDR3 loop spans 17 amino acids. CDR3 nucleotide sequence: TGTGCCAGCAGTGAACGACTAGCGAGAAGCTCCTACAATGAGCAGTTCTTC. It encodes CASSERLARSSYNEQFF.

The chain uses TRBV30 and TRBJ1-2, with TRBD1 identical over 7 bases. Germline CDR1 reads GTSNPN; CDR2 reads SVGIG (reference sequence). There are 13 residues in the CDR3. Losses at the gene ends were 2 bases for V and 4 bases for J; bases not matched to a gene: 4. The CDR3 DNA follows: TGTGCCTGGAGTCGACAGGGAGGCTATGGCTACACCTTC. This translates into CAWSRQGGYGYTF.

The chain carries TRBV29-1 and TRBJ2-3, with a possible D match to TRBD2 (6 bases). Germline lookup yields CDR1 SQVTM and CDR2 ANQGSEA. The CDR3 is 12 amino acids. Trimming cost V 8 bases and J 2 bases, with 11 bases left between them. In DNA form, the CDR3 reads TGCAGCCCAGGGACTCTCACAGATACGCAGTATTTT. It yields the protein CSPGTLTDTQYF.

The chain couples TRBV30 to TRBJ2-5; D is unresolved. V dropped 1 base and J dropped 2 bases, with 8 bases sitting between them. The CDR3 sequence is 13 residues long. Germline-derived CDR1 and CDR2 are GTSNPN and SVGIG (reference sequence). CDR3 DNA sequence: TGTGCCTGGAGTGGTGGGTTACAAGAGACCCAGTACTTC. This encodes CAWSGGLQETQYF.

This clone has just a few counts. This rearrangement joins TRBV29-1 to TRBJ2-3; 9 nucleotides align to TRBD2. The CDR3 runs 14 residues. V was clipped by 7 bases and J by 4 bases; unmatched bases: 9. Germline V gene data show CDR1 as SQVTM and CDR2 as ANQGSEA. Here the CDR3 reads CSGEVSGGADTQYF. The CDR3 nucleotides read TGCAGCGGGGAAGTTAGCGGGGGCGCAGATACGCAGTATTTT.

The chain recombines TRBV29-1 with TRBJ1-2; D is possibly TRBD1 (5 bases). The CDR3 has 11 residues. Trimming removed 5 bases at V and 7 bases at J, with 11 bases between. Germline CDR1 SQVTM, CDR2 ANQGSEA. The CDR3 loop is CSVSGKGGYTF. The CDR3 nucleotides are TGCAGCGTTTCAGGGAAGGGTGGCTACACCTTC.

The rearrangement joins TRBV30 to TRBJ2-1, with D possibly TRBD1 on 5 matching bases. Germline CDR1 and CDR2: GTSNPN and SVGIG (reference sequence). The CDR3 length is 13 residues. The ends were cut back, 1 base at V and 3 bases at J, with 7 bases in the middle. The CDR3 region is CAWSDDSYNEQFF. Written as DNA, the CDR3 is TGTGCCTGGAGTGATGACAGCTACAATGAGCAGTTCTTC.

J is TRBJ1-5 and V is TRBV2, with TRBD1 matching over 8 bases. The CDR3 has 14 amino acids. CDR1 is SNHLY, CDR2 FYNNEI, per germline. The V segment lost 3 bases and the J segment 5 bases; nucleotides outside the gene matches: 3. The CDR3 sequence: CASSEDRVDQPQHF. The CDR3 nucleotides are TGTGCCAGCAGTGAGGACAGGGTGGATCAGCCCCAGCATTTT. Full variable domain (rest looked up from reference TRBV2 and TRBJ1-5): EPEVTQTPSHQVTQMGQEVILRCVPISNHLYFYWYRQILGQKVEFLVSFYNNEISEKSEIFDDQFSVERPDGSNFTLKIRSTKLEDSAMYFCASSEDRVDQPQHFGDGTRLSIL.

The chain links TRBV7-2 to TRBJ1-1; D not certain. V lost 1 base, J lost 1 base, and 7 bases lay in between. The CDR3 totals 14 residues. Germline CDR1 reads SGHTA; CDR2 reads FQGNSA. The chain's CDR3 is CASSLEAGNTEAFF. In nucleotides, the CDR3 is TGTGCCAGCAGCTTAGAGGCGGGGAACACTGAAGCTTTCTTT.

The chain couples TRBV29-1 to TRBJ1-4; D not resolved. V lost 4 bases to trimming and J lost 7 bases, with 13 bases between them. This CDR3 has 13 amino acids. Germline V gives CDR1 SQVTM, CDR2 ANQGSEA. The CDR3 DNA sequence: TGCAGCGTTGGGCCTCACCTGGGTGAAAAACTGTTTTTT. This sequence encodes CSVGPHLGEKLFF. The full variable domain, completed using reference TRBV29-1 and TRBJ1-4, is SAVISQKPSRDICQRGTSLTIQCQVDSQVTMMFWYRQQPGQSLTLIATANQGSEATYESGFVIDKFPISRPNLTFSTLTVSNMSPEDSSIYLCSVGPHLGEKLFFGSGTQLSVL.

V and J are TRBV7-8 and TRBJ2-5, with D uncertain. V lost 0 bases and J lost 3, with 11 bases in between. The CDR3 runs 15 residues. In germline, CDR1 is SGHVS, CDR2 FQNEAQ. The CDR3 bases are TGTGCCAGCAGCTTAGCGTGGGCAGCCAAAGAGACCCAGTACTTC. The encoded protein is CASSLAWAAKETQYF.

The V and J genes are TRBV7-6 and TRBJ1-1; tentative D call: TRBD1 (5 bases). The CDR3 loop spans 15 amino acids. Germline V gives CDR1 SGHVS, CDR2 FNYEAQ. Trimming shortened V by 1 base and J by 1 base, and 10 bases separated the two germline ends. The CDR3 region has the DNA TGTGCCAGCAGCTTAGTTCAGGGATCGAACACTGAAGCTTTCTTT. Its translation: CASSLVQGSNTEAFF.

This chain uses TRBV6-1 with TRBJ2-5; 9 nucleotides match TRBD2. CDR3 length: 14 amino acids. Trimming removed 6 bases from V and 2 bases from J; junction bases left unmatched: 4. Germline V gene data show CDR1 as MNHNS and CDR2 as SASEGT. This CDR3 reads CASRRAGGQETQYF. For the CDR3, the DNA is TGTGCCAGCAGAAGAGCGGGGGGACAAGAGACCCAGTACTTC.

The CDR3 is CAISEWGAAVETQYF. The CDR3 coding sequence is TGTGCCATCAGTGAATGGGGAGCAGCGGTGGAGACCCAGTACTTC. J is TRBJ2-5 and V is TRBV10-3; weak D call: TRBD2 (5 bases). The CDR3 length is 15 residues. Deletions cut 3 bases from V and 5 bases from J, with 16 bases between. CDR1 and CDR2 from the germline V gene are ENHRY and SYGVKD.

This clone occurred a few times. The V call is TRBV19, the J call TRBJ1-3; no firm D call. CDR3 length equals 12 residues. In germline, CDR1 is LNHDA, CDR2 SQIVND (reference sequence). V lost 7 bases and J 4 bases, leaving 8 bases between the germline ends. This CDR3 is CASTTPGNTIYF. CDR3 nucleotide sequence: TGTGCCAGTACCACCCCCGGAAACACCATATATTTT.

This clone appeared a single time. V usage is TRBV19 and J usage is TRBJ2-7; TRBD1 matches 9 bases. Germline V gene data show CDR1 as LNHDA and CDR2 as SQIVND (reference sequence). The V gene end was trimmed by 4 bases and the J gene end by 1 base; junction bases not matched to a gene: 5. CDR3 length: 15 amino acids. For the CDR3, the DNA is TGTGCCAGTAGTAGTGTCGGACAGGGGTCCTACGAGCAGTACTTC. This codes for CASSSVGQGSYEQYF.

CDR3 nucleotides: TGTGCCACCCCCCCTGGACAGGGTGGGGGGGAGACCCAGTACTTC. Protein: CATPPGQGGGETQYF. V is TRBV7-2 and J is TRBJ2-5; 8 bases map to TRBD1. There are 15 residues in the CDR3. Germline V gene sequence: CDR1 SGHTA, CDR2 FQGNSA. Unmatched junction bases numbered 15, after V lost 10 bases and J lost 5 bases.

This sequence joins TRBV19 and TRBJ1-1, with D unresolved. Trimming shortened V by 3 bases and J by 0 bases, and 11 bases separated the two germline ends. The CDR3 sequence is 15 residues long. The germline gives CDR1 LNHDA, CDR2 SQIVND (reference sequence). Here the CDR3 DNA reads TGTGCCAGTAGTATTGGTTGGGGATTGAACACTGAAGCTTTCTTT. Translated: CASSIGWGLNTEAFF.